One sample yielded the 17 T cell receptor beta chains listed below, sequenced in a study of response to subunit inactivated influenza vaccine. TCRdb reprocessed the RT-PCR reads via MiXCR and lists one record per CDR3 protein. The sample has some 500,000 distinct CDR3 sequences, roughly 13% seen once. Sequenced material: PBMCs from blood, taken more than 35 days after vaccination. The receptors were sampled from a man in his forties or fifties who received an inactivated influenza vaccine.

This clonotype has a handful of counts. The chain links TRBV25-1 to TRBJ2-7; D might be TRBD2 (7 bases). The V end was cut by 3 bases, the J end by 5 bases, with 20 bases between. Germline CDR1 is MGHDK and CDR2 is SYGVNS. This CDR3 is built from 16 residues. The CDR3, as DNA: TGTGCCAGCAGTGAGATGAGAGGGGGGGCTCGGGACGAGCAGTACTTC. Protein product: CASSEMRGGARDEQYF.

This clonotype was recorded a few times. The CDR3 DNA follows: TGTGCCATCAGTGAGACGGGGGGGAGTTATAGCACAGATACGCAGTATTTT. Translating it yields CAISETGGSYSTDTQYF. The V call is TRBV10-3, the J call TRBJ2-3; 8 bases map to TRBD2. This CDR3 is built from 17 residues. Losses at the gene ends were 2 bases for V and 0 bases for J; bases not matched to a gene: 7. CDR1 and CDR2 from the germline V gene are ENHRY and SYGVKD.

The chain combines TRBV28 with TRBJ1-2, with D possibly matching TRBD1 (6 bases). The CDR3 spans 13 residues. V was pared by 3 bases and J by 8 bases, with 13 bases between. CDR1 is MDHEN, CDR2 SYDVKM, per germline. CDR3 region: CASSFTPGVGYTF. CDR3 nucleotides: TGTGCCAGCAGTTTCACGCCAGGGGTGGGCTACACCTTC.

This chain links TRBV20-1 with TRBJ1-2; D is unclear. V was pared by 5 bases and J by 8 bases, with 12 bases between. Germline V gives CDR1 DFQATT, CDR2 SNEGSKA (reference sequence). CDR3 length: 11 residues. The CDR3 nucleotides are TGCAGTGCTCGCAACGGGGTCGGCTACACCTTC. Amino acid sequence: CSARNGVGYTF.

This clonotype was recorded many times. This chain connects TRBV6-2 or TRBV6-3 to TRBJ2-7; TRBD2 is a possible D gene (5 bases). CDR1 is MNHEY, CDR2 SVGEGT, per germline. The CDR3 extends over 15 amino acids. V lost 6 bases and J 4 bases, leaving 19 bases between the germline ends. The CDR3 nucleotides are TGTGCCAGCAGACCTAGACAACTAGGCGATTACGAGCAGTACTTC. This sequence encodes CASRPRQLGDYEQYF.

This clonotype has more than one count but fewer than ten. The chain links TRBV12-3 or TRBV12-4 to TRBJ2-7; the match to TRBD1 covers 7 bases. The CDR3 sequence is 13 residues long. After removal of 8 bases from V and 2 bases from J, the junction contained 6 bases not matched to a gene. The CDR3 sequence is CASCRDSTYEQYF. CDR3 DNA: TGTGCCAGCTGCCGGGACAGCACCTACGAGCAGTACTTC.

This clonotype showed up many times. The chain uses TRBV7-9 and TRBJ2-5, with D uncertain. V lost 4 bases and J 5 bases, leaving 8 bases between the germline ends. Per germline, CDR1 SEHNR and CDR2 FQNEAQ (reference sequence). The CDR3 runs 12 residues. CDR3 loop: CASSYLTETQYF. CDR3 nucleotide sequence: TGTGCCAGCAGCTACCTGACGGAGACCCAGTACTTC.

V is TRBV6-1 and J is TRBJ2-3; 7 nucleotides agree with TRBD1. The V and J ends lost 6 bases and 4 bases, in that order; junction bases with no gene match: 10. Germline V gene lookup returns CDR1 MNHNS and CDR2 SASEGT. CDR3 length: 15 amino acids. In nucleotides, the CDR3 is TGTGCCAGCAGCCCTCTAGAGGGGGCAGCAGATACGCAGTATTTT. Residues: CASSPLEGAADTQYF.

The rearrangement joins TRBV7-9 to TRBJ2-3, with a tentative D call TRBD2 (5 bases). V shed 6 bases and J shed 0 bases, with 13 bases lying between them. Per the germline V gene, CDR1 is SEHNR and CDR2 is FQNEAQ (reference sequence). CDR3 length: 15 residues. For the CDR3, the DNA is TGTGCCAGCAGTCGTACGGGATCTAGCACAGATACGCAGTATTTT. Translated, it gives CASSRTGSSTDTQYF.

This clonotype was seen a few times. This chain joins TRBV15 and TRBJ2-7; TRBD2 is a possible D gene (6 bases). CDR3 length equals 18 residues. The germline V and J ends were trimmed by 4 bases and 3 bases, with 25 bases remaining between them. Germline CDR1 reads LNHNV; CDR2 reads YYDKDF (reference sequence). The DNA of the CDR3 is TGTGCCACCAGCAAGGCCCGGGGACTCCTCCCCTCCAACTACGAGCAGTACTTC. Amino acid sequence: CATSKARGLLPSNYEQYF.

This clonotype was seen more than once but under ten times. CDR3 sequence: CSVDDGSHGELFF. Written as DNA, the CDR3 is TGCAGCGTTGACGATGGGTCGCACGGGGAGCTGTTTTTT. The chain is built from TRBV29-1 and TRBJ2-2; D is unresolved. Germline V gives CDR1 SQVTM, CDR2 ANQGSEA. V lost 3 bases, J lost 7 bases, and 12 bases lay in between. CDR3 length: 13 residues.

The V call is TRBV5-1, the J call TRBJ2-5; the D is unclear. Germline lookup yields CDR1 SGHRS and CDR2 YFSETQ. There are 14 residues in the CDR3. V was cut by 1 base and J by 3 bases, with 10 bases left in between. The CDR3 protein is CASSLRSEKETQYF. As DNA, the CDR3 is TGCGCCAGCAGCTTGAGGTCGGAGAAAGAGACCCAGTACTTC.

CDR3 amino acids: CASSDSGGAFEQFF. In DNA, the CDR3 is TGCGCCAGCAGTGACAGCGGGGGGGCGTTTGAGCAGTTCTTC. The V call is TRBV10-1, the J call TRBJ2-1, with 10 nucleotides matching TRBD2. Trimming removed 3 bases from V and 9 bases from J; junction bases left unmatched: 5. Germline V lookup: CDR1 WNHNN, CDR2 SYGVQD (reference sequence). The CDR3 spans 14 residues.

The rearrangement links TRBV5-1 to TRBJ2-7; the D is unclear. The germline V gene has CDR1 SGHRS and CDR2 YFSETQ. V lost 4 bases, J lost 0 bases, and 8 bases lay in between. This CDR3 contains 13 residues. CDR3 coding DNA: TGCGCCAGCAGCCTTTCCCCCTCCTACGAGCAGTACTTC. Translating it yields CASSLSPSYEQYF.

Details on this clonotype: A much larger clone lies a single base off, so this may be a read error. The chain couples TRBV6-2 or TRBV6-3 to TRBJ2-2; a weak D match, TRBD2 (5 bases). The V end was cut by 10 bases, the J end by 7 bases, with 10 bases between. CDR3 length: 11 amino acids. Germline CDR1 reads MNHEY; CDR2 reads SVGEGT. The CDR3 DNA is TGTGCCACCGGGGTCGTCGGGGAGCTGTTTTTT. As protein: CATGVVGELFF.

This clonotype was observed once. CDR3 coding DNA: TGCGCCAGCAGCCCGCGGGGGGGCGTTGAAGAGACCCAGTACTTC. It codes for CASSPRGGVEETQYF. The chain employs TRBV4-1 and TRBJ2-5; 9 nucleotides line up with TRBD2. The CDR3 loop spans 15 amino acids. V was pared by 4 bases and J by 3 bases, with 6 bases of the junction left unmatched. Germline CDR1 and CDR2: MGHRA and YSYEKL.

V usage is TRBV20-1 and J usage is TRBJ2-7; 8 bases are shared with TRBD1. The germline V gene has CDR1 DFQATT and CDR2 SNEGSKA (reference sequence). The CDR3 loop spans 14 amino acids. The V gene end was trimmed by 5 bases and the J gene end by 5 bases; junction bases not matched to a gene: 11. The CDR3 DNA sequence: TGCAGTGCTTTCAGGGGGCGCGGGAAGGACGAGCAGTACTTC. Its translation is CSAFRGRGKDEQYF.